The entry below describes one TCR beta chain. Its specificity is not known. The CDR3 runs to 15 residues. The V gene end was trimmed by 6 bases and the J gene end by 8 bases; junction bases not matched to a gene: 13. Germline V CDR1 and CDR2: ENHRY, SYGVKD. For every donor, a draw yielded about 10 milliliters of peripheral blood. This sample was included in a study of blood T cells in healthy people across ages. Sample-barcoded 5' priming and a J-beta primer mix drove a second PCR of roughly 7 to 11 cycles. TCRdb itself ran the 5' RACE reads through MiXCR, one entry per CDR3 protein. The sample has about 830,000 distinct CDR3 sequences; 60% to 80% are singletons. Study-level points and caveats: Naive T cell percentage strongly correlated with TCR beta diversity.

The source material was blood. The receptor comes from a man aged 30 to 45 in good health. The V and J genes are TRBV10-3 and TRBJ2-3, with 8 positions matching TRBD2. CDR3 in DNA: TGTGCCATCAGCCCCGGGACTAGGGGGTCTTTTACGCAGTATTTT. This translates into CAISPGTRGSFTQYF.